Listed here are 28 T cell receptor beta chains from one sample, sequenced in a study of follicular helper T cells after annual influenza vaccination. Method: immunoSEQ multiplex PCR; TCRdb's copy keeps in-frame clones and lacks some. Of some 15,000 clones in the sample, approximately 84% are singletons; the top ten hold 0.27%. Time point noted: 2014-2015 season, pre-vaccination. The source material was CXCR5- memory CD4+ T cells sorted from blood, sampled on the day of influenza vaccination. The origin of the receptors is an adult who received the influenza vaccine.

This chain's CDR3 is CASSYHQGAYEQYF. CDR3 DNA sequence: TGCGCCAGCAGCTACCACCAGGGGGCGTACGAGCAGTACTTC. The gene calls are TRBV5-1 and TRBJ2-7, with TRBD1 identical over 8 bases. Germline values: CDR1 SGHRS, CDR2 YFSETQ. This CDR3 spans 14 amino acids. Losses at the gene ends were 3 bases for V and 4 bases for J; bases not matched to a gene: 6.

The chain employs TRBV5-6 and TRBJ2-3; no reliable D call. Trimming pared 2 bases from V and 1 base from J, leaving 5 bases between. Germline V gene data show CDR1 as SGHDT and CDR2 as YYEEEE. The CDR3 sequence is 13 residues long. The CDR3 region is CASSLPGTDTQYF. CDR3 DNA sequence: TGTGCCAGCAGCTTACCAGGCACAGATACGCAGTATTTT.

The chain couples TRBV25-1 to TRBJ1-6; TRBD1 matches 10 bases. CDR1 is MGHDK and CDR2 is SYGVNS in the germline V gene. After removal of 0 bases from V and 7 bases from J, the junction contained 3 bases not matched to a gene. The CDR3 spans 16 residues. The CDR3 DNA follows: TGTGCCAGCAGTGAATATGAGACAGGGGGCAATTCACCCCTCCACTTT. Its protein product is CASSEYETGGNSPLHF.

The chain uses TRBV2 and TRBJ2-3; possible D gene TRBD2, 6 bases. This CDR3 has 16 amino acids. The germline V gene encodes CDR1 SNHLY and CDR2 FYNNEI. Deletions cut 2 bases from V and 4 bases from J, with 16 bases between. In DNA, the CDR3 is TGTGCCAGCAGTGAAAGGGAGGTCGGAGGGCCAGATACGCAGTATTTT. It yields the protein CASSEREVGGPDTQYF.

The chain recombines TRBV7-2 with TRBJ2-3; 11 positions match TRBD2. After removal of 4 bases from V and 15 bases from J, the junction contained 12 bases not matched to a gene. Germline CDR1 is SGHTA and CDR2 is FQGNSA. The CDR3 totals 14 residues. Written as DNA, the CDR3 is TGTGCCAGCAGCTCCCTAGCGGGGGGCCGTACTTTATATTTT. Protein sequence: CASSSLAGGRTLYF.

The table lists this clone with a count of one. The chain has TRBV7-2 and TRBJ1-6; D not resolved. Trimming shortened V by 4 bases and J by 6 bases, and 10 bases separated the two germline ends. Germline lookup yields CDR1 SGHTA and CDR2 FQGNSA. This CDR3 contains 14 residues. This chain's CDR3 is CASSSGVPNSPLHF. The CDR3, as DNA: TGTGCCAGCAGCTCGGGAGTTCCTAATTCACCCCTCCACTTT.

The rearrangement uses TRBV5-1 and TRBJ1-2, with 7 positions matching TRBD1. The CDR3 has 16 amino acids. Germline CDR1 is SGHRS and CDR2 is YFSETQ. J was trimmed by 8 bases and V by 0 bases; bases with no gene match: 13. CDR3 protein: CASSLVYSTGVHGYTF. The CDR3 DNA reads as TGCGCCAGCAGCTTGGTTTATTCTACAGGGGTTCACGGCTACACCTTC.

The CDR3 spells CASQRDNEQFF. The CDR3 DNA reads as TGTGCCAGCCAAAGGGACAATGAGCAGTTCTTC. The V gene is TRBV7-9, the J gene TRBJ2-1; no reliable D call. CDR1 is SEHNR, CDR2 FQNEAQ, per germline (reference sequence). Between the trimmed V and J ends, which lost 8 bases and 5 bases, there was a span of 7 bases. CDR3 size: 11 residues.

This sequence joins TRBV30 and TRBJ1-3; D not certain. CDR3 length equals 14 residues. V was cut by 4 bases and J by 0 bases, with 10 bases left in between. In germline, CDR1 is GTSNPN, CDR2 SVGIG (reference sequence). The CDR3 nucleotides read TGTGCCTGGAACGAGGGAAACTCTGGAAACACCATATATTTT. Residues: CAWNEGNSGNTIYF.

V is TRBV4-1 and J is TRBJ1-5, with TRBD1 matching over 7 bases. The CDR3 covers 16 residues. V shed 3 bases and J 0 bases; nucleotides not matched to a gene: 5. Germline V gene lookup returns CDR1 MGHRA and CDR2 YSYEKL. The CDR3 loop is CASSHGRQGSNQPQHF. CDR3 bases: TGCGCCAGCAGCCACGGTAGACAGGGTAGCAATCAGCCCCAGCATTTT.

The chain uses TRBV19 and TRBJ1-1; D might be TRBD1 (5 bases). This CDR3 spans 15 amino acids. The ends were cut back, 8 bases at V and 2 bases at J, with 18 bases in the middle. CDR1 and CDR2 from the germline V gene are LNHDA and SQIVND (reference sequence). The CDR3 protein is CASAPGGVRNTEAFF. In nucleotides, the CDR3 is TGTGCCAGTGCCCCGGGGGGGGTCCGTAACACTGAAGCTTTCTTT.

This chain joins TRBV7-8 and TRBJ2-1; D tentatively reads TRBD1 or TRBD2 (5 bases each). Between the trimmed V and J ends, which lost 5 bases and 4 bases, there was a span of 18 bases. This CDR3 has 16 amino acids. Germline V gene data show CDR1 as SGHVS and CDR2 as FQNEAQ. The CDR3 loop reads CASSGGGRTEYNEQFF. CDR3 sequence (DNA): TGTGCCAGCAGCGGGGGTGGCAGGACGGAATACAATGAGCAGTTCTTC.

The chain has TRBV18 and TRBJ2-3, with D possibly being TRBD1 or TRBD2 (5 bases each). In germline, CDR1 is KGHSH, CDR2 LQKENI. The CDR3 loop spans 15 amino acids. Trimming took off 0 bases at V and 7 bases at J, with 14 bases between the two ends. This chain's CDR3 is CASSPPGPGPNTQYF. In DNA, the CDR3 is TGTGCCAGCTCACCACCGGGACCAGGTCCAAATACGCAGTATTTT.

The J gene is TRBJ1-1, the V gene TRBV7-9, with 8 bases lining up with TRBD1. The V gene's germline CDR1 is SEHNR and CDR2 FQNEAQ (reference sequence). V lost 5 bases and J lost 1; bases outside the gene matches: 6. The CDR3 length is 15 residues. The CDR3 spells CASSPGQGPNTEAFF. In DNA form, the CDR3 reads TGTGCCAGCAGCCCAGGACAGGGCCCGAACACTGAAGCTTTCTTT.

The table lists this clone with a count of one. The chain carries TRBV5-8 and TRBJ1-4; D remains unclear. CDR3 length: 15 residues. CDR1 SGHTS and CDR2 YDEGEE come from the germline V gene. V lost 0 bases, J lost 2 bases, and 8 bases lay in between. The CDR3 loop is CASSLGYRTNEKLFF. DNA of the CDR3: TGTGCCAGCAGCTTGGGTTATCGTACTAATGAAAAACTGTTTTTT.

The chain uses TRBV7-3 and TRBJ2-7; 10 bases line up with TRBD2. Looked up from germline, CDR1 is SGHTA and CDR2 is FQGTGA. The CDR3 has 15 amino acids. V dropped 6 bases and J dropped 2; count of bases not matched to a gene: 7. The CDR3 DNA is TGTGCCAGCAGTCCCACTAGCGGGGCCCCCTACGAGCAGTACTTC. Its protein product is CASSPTSGAPYEQYF. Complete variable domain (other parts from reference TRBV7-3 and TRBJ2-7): GAGVSQTPSNKVTEKGKYVELRCDPISGHTALYWYRQSLGQGPEFLIYFQGTGAADDSGLPNDRFFAVRPEGSVSTLKIQRTERGDSAVYLCASSPTSGAPYEQYFGPGTRLTVT.

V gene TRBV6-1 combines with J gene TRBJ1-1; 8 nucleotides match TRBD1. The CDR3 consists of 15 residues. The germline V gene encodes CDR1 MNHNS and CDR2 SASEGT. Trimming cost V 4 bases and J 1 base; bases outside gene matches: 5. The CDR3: CASSGSGTGNTEAFF. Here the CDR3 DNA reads TGTGCCAGCAGTGGATCCGGGACAGGGAACACTGAAGCTTTCTTT.

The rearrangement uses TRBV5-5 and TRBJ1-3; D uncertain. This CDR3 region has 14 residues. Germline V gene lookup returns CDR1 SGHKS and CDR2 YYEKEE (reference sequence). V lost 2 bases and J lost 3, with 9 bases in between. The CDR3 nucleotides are TGTGCCAGCAGCTTACTGGCGGTTGGAAACACCATATATTTT. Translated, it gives CASSLLAVGNTIYF. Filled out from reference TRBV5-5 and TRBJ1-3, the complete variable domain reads DAGVTQSPTHLIKTRGQQVTLRCSPISGHKSVSWYQQVLGQGPQFIFQYYEKEERGRGNFPDRFSARQFPNYSSELNVNALLLGDSALYLCASSLLAVGNTIYFGEGSWLTVV.

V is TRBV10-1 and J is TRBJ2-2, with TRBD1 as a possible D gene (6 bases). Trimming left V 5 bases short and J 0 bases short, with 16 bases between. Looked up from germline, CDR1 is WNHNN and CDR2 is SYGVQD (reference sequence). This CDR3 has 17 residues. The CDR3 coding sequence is TGCGCCAGCAGTTTAGACAGGTTCTCTTCGAACACCGGGGAGCTGTTTTTT. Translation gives CASSLDRFSSNTGELFF.

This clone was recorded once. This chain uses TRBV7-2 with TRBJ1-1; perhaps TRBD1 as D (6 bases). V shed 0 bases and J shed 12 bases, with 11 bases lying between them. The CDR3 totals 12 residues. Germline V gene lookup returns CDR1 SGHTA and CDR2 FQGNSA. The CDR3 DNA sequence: TGTGCCAGCAGCTTAGCGCCAGGGGAAACTTTCTTT. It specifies CASSLAPGETFF.

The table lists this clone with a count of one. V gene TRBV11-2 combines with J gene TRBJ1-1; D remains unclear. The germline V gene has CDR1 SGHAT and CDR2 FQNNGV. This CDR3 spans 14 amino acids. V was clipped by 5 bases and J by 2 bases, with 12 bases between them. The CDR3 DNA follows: TGTGCCAGCAGCACGGACGTGGTTAACACTGAAGCTTTCTTT. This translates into CASSTDVVNTEAFF.

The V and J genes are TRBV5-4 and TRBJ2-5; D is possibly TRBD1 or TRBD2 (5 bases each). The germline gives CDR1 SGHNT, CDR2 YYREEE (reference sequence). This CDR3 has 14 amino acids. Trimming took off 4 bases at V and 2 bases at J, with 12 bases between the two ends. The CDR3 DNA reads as TGTGCCAGCAGCCTAGGGACGTCGCAAGAGACCCAGTACTTC. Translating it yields CASSLGTSQETQYF.

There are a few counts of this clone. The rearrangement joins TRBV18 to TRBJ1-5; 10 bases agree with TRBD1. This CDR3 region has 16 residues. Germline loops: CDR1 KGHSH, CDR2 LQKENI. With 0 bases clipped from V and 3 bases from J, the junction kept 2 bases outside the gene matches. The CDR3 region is CASSPPGQGNNQPQHF. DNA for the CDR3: TGTGCCAGCTCACCACCGGGACAGGGGAACAATCAGCCCCAGCATTTT.

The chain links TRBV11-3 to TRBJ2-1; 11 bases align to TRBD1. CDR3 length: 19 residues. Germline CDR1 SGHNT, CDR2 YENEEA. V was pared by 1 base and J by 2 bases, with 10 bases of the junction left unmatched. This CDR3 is CASSLAGTGGFPTYNEQFF. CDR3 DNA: TGTGCCAGCAGCTTAGCTGGGACAGGGGGATTTCCGACCTACAATGAGCAGTTCTTC.

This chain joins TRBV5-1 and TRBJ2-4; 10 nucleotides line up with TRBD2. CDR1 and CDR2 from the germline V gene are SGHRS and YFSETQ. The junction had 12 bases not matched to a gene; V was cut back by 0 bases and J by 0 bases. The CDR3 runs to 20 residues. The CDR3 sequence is CASSLGRLAGDSLAKNIQYF. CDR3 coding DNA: TGCGCCAGCAGCTTGGGGCGGCTAGCGGGGGACTCACTAGCCAAAAACATTCAGTACTTC.

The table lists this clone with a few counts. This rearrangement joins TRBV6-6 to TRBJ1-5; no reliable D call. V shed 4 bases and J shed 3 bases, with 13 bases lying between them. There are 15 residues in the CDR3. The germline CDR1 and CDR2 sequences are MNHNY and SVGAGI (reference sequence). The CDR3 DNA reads TGTGCCAGCAGTTCCGGTACGGTCTTCAATCAGCCCCAGCATTTT. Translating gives CASSSGTVFNQPQHF.

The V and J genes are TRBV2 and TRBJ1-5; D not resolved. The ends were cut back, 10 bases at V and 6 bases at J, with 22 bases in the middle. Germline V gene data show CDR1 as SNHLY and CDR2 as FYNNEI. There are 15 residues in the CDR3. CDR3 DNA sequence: TGTGCCACCGGGCATTTGCGGGAGAGGACTCAGCCCCAGCATTTT. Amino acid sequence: CATGHLRERTQPQHF.

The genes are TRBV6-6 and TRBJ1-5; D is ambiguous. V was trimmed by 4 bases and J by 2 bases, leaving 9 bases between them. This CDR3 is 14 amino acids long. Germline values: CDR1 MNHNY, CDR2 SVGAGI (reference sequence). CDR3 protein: CASSSGLGNQPQHF. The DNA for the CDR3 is TGTGCCAGCAGTTCAGGACTGGGCAATCAGCCCCAGCATTTT.